This T cell receptor beta chain was recorded in a study of metastatic and nonmetastatic thyroid tumors. The overall study: Repertoire data that came from the blood and tumor or nodule tissue of malignant and benign thyroid patients were compared.

The V gene's germline CDR1 is SGHAT and CDR2 FQNNGV. CDR3 length equals 17 residues. Trimming at V came to 4 bases and at J to 6 bases, leaving 11 bases not matched to a gene. Remarks on this clone: Its antigen is still unknown.

General study findings and limits: Malignant thyroid tumors reportedly exceeded benign nodules significantly in TCR beta diversity, with the difference appearing in blood and tumor.

Original processing notes: The distant-metastasis classifier for papillary thyroid cancer was built from CDR3 differences across clinicopathological groups. TCRdb recomputed clones from the PCR reads via MiXCR. TCRdb's processing, not the authors' own work, is the source of the V and J calls. Of about 14,000 clones in the sample, roughly 29% were seen once. Ahead of thyroid surgery, no patient had received treatment of any kind. This TCR came from a female donor with papillary thyroid cancer or a benign thyroid nodule (not recorded which). Some clones in this sample may be carry-over from other donors' samples. Sequences were obtained from tumor tissue. The gene calls are TRBV11-2 and TRBJ2-4, with 11 bases fitting TRBD1. DNA for the CDR3: TGTGCCAGCAGCTCACTCCGGGGACAGGGGGAAAGAAACATTCAGTACTTC. Its protein product is CASSSLRGQGERNIQYF.